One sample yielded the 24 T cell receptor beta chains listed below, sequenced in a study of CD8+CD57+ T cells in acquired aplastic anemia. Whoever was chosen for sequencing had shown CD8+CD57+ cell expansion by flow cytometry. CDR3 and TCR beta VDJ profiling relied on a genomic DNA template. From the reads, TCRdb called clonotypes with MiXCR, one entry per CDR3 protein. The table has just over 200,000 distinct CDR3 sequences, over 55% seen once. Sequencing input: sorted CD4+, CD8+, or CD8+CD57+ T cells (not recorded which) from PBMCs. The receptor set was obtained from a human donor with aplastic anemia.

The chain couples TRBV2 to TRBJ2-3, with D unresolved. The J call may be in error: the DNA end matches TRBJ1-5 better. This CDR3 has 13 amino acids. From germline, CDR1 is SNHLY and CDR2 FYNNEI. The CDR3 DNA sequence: TGTGCCAGCCGGGCCTCGGGTACAGATATGCAGCATTTT. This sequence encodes CASRASGTDMQHF.

The DNA of the CDR3 is TGTGCCAGCAGCCAAGTCGGGACTTCCAATGAGCAGTTCTTC. Its protein product is CASSQVGTSNEQFF. The chain uses TRBV14 and TRBJ2-1; maybe TRBD2 (6 bases). Germline V CDR1 and CDR2: SGHDN, FVKESK. The ends were cut back, 1 base at V and 6 bases at J, with 10 bases in the middle. The CDR3 loop spans 14 amino acids.

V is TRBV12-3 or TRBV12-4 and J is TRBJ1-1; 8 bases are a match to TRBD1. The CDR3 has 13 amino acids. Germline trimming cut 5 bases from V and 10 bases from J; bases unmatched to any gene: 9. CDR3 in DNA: TGTGCCAGCAGTCCGGACAGGGTTTCAGGAGCTTTCTTT. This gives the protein CASSPDRVSGAFF.

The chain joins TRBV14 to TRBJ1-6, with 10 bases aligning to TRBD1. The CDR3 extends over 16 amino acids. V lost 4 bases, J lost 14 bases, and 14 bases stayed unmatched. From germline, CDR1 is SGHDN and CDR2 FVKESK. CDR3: CASSPRPGTGDQALHF. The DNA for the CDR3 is TGTGCCAGCAGCCCCCGGCCGGGGACAGGGGATCAGGCCCTCCACTTT.

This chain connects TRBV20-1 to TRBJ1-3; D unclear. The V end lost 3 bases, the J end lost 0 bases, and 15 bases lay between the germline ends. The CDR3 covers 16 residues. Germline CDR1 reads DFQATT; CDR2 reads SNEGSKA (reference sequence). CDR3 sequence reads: CSARVFHGDSGNTIYF. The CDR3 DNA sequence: TGCAGTGCTAGGGTTTTTCACGGAGACTCTGGAAACACCATATATTTT.

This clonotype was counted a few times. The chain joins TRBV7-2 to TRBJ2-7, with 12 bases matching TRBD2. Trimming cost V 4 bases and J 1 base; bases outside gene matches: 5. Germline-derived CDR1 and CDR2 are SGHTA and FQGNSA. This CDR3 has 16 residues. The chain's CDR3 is CASSYPSGGGSYEQYF. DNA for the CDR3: TGTGCCAGCAGCTACCCTAGCGGGGGGGGATCCTACGAGCAGTACTTC.

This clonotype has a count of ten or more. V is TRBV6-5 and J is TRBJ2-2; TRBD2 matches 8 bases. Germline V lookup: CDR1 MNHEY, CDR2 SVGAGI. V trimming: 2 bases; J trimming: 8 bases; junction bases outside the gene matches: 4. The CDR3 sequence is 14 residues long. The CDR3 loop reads CASSYTGGSGELFF. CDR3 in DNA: TGTGCCAGCAGTTACACGGGGGGGTCAGGGGAGCTGTTTTTT.

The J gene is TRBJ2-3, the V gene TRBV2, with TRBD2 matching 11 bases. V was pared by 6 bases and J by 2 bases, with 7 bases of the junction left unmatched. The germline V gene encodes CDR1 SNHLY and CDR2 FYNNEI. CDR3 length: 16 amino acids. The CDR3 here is CASSQDSGGDTDTQYF. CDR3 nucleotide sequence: TGTGCCAGCAGCCAAGATAGCGGGGGGGACACAGATACGCAGTATTTT.

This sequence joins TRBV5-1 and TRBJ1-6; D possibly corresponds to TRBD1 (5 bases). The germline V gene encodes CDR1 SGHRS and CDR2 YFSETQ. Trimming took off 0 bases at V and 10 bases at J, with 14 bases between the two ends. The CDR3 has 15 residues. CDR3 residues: CASSLGQIVGSPLHF. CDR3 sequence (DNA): TGCGCCAGCAGCTTGGGACAGATAGTAGGATCACCCCTCCACTTT.

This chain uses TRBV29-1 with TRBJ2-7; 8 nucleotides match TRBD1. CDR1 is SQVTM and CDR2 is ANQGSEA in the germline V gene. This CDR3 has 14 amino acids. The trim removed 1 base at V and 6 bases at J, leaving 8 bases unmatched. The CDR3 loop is CSVEGTGLLGEQYF. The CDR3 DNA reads TGCAGCGTTGAAGGGACAGGGCTCCTGGGCGAGCAGTACTTC.

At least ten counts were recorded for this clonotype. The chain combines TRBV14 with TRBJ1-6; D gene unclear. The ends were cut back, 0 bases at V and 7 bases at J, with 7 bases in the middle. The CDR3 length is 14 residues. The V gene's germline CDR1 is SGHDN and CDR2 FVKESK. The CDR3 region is CASSQEVPNSPLHF. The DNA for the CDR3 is TGTGCCAGCAGCCAAGAAGTCCCCAATTCACCCCTCCACTTT. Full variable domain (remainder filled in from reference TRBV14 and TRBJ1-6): EAGVTQFPSHSVIEKGQTVTLRCDPISGHDNLYWYRRVMGKEIKFLLHFVKESKQDESGMPNNRFLAERTGGTYSTLKVQPAELEDSGVYFCASSQEVPNSPLHFGNGTRLTVT.

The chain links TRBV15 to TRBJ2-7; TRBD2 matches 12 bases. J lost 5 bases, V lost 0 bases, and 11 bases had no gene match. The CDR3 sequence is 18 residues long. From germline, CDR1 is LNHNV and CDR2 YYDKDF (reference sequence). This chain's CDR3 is CATSRDAWASGRANEQYF. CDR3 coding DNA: TGTGCCACCAGCAGAGATGCGTGGGCTAGCGGGAGGGCCAACGAGCAGTACTTC.

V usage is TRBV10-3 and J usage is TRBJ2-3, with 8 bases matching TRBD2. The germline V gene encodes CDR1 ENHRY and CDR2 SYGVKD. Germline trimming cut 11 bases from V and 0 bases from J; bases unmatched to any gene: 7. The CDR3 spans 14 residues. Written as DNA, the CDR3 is TGTGCCGGAGCGGGGGTTTCTAGCACAGATACGCAGTATTTT. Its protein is CAGAGVSSTDTQYF.

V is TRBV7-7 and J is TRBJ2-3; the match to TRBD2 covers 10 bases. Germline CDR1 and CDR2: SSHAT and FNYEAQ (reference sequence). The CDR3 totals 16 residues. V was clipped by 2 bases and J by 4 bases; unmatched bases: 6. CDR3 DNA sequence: TGTGCCAGCAGCTTATTCGCTAGCGGGGGTGCAGATACGCAGTATTTT. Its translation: CASSLFASGGADTQYF.

CDR3 nucleotide sequence: TGCAGTGCTAGAGTCATAGCGGGAGAGAGGACAGATACGCAGTATTTT. Its translation is CSARVIAGERTDTQYF. The chain combines TRBV20-1 with TRBJ2-3; 9 bases map to TRBD2. V shed 1 base and J 3 bases; nucleotides not matched to a gene: 8. Germline CDR1 is DFQATT and CDR2 is SNEGSKA (reference sequence). This CDR3 has 16 residues.

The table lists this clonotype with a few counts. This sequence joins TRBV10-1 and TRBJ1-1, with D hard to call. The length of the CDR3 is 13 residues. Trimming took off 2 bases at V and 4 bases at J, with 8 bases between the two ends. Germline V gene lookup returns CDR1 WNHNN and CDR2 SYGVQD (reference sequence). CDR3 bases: TGCGCCAGCAGTGAGACGGGTGGCACTGAAGCTTTCTTT. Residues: CASSETGGTEAFF.

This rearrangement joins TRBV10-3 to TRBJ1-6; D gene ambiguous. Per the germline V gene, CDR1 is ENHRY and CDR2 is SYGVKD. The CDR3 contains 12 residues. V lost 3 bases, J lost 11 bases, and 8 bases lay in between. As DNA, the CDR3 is TGTGCCATCAGTGAATCGAGGACACCCCTCCACTTT. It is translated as CAISESRTPLHF.

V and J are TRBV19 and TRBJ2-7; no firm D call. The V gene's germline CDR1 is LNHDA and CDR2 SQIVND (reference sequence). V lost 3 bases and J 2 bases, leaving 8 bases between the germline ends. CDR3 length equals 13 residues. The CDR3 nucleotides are TGTGCCAGTAGTATCGGCGTCGCCTACGAGCAGTACTTC. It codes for CASSIGVAYEQYF.

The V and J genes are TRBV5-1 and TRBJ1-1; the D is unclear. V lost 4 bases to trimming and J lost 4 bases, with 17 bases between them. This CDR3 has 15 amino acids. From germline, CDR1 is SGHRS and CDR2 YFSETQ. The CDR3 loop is CASSREAGAGTEAFF. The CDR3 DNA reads TGCGCCAGCAGCCGGGAGGCTGGTGCGGGCACTGAAGCTTTCTTT.

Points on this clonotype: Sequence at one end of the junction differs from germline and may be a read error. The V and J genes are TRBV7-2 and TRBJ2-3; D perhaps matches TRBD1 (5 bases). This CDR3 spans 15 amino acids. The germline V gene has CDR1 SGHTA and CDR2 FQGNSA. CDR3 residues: CASSWAGMSTGTQYF. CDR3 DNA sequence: TGTGCCAGCAGCTGGGCAGGGATGAGCACAGGTACGCAGTATTTT.

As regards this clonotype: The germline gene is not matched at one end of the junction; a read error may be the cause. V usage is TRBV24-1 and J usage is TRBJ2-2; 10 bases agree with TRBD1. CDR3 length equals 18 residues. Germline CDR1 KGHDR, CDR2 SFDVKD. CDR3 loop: CATSDLRDRGWKHRGAVF. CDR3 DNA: TGTGCCACCAGTGATTTGCGGGACAGGGGCTGGAAACACCGGGGAGCTGTTTTT.

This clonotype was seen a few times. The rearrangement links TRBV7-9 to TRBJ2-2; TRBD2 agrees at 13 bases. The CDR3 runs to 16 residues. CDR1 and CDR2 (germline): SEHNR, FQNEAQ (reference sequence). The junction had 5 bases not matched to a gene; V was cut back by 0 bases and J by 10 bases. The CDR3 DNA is TGTGCCAGCAGCTTAGCGAAGGGACTAGCGGGAAAGGAGCTGTTTTTT. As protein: CASSLAKGLAGKELFF. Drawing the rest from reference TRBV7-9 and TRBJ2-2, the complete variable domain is DTGVSQNPRHKITKRGQNVTFRCDPISEHNRLYWYRQTLGQGPEFLTYFQNEAQLEKSRLLSDRFSAERPKGSFSTLEIQRTEQGDSAMYLCASSLAKGLAGKELFFGEGSRLTVL.

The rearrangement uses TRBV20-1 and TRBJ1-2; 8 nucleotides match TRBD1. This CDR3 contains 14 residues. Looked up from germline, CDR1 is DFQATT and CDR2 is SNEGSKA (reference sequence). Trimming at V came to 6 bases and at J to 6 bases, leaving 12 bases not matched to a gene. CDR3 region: CSAQDREALNGYTF. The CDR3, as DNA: TGCAGTGCCCAGGACAGGGAGGCTCTGAATGGCTACACCTTC.

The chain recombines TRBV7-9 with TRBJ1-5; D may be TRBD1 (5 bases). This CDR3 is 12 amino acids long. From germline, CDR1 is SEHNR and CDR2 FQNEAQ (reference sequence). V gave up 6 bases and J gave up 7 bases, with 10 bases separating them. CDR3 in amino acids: CASRGVVQPQHF. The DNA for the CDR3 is TGTGCCAGCAGGGGGGTAGTGCAGCCCCAGCATTTT.